This paragraph covers one T cell receptor beta chain sequence. Its antigen has not been determined. The source of the sample is a study of monozygotic twins with inflammatory bowel disease (dated 2019 in TCRdb). About the study as a whole: The complete study included roughly 30 monozygotic twin pairs: 19 IBD-discordant Danish pairs and nine German pairs, of which four were IBD-concordant and five were IBD-discordant. Each individual had, on average, about 151 000 unique TCRalpha sequences and 181 000 unique TCRbeta sequences available for analysis. The search for disease-associated traits relied mainly on comparing IBD patients with their genetically identical healthy co-twins within discordant pairs. Findings and caveats that apply to the study as a whole: No single strong signal or clonotype linked to IBD turned up in the results, so the idea that one exists was not supported. Measured by the inverse Simpson index, TCRbeta repertoire diversity was lower in IBD patients than in their healthy co-twins. Differing immunosuppressive treatments among patients may have added background noise and inter-individual variability to the repertoires. Repertoire similarity did not differ between concordant and discordant twins, which could be due to limited statistical power. Different T cell subtypes could not be distinguished in the analysis. Fewer clonotypes were shared with other individuals by IBD patients than by healthy twins, most markedly in patients showing signs of disease activity.

From each donor, an approximately 2.5 ml peripheral blood sample was drawn into PAXgene tubes and stored at -80 degrees C. Without any T cell sorting, total RNA was extracted from whole blood using the PAXgene blood miRNA kit on an automated QIAcube. Peripheral blood from monozygotic twin pairs, either concordant or discordant for inflammatory bowel disease, underwent deep TCRalpha and TCRbeta repertoire profiling that used unique molecular barcoding. For every twin pair, smoking habits were documented, and each individual was categorised as a current, former or never smoker. Libraries were constructed by 5' RACE. Preparation of each TCR library used roughly 3,300 ng of total RNA. cDNA was synthesized with SMARTScribe reverse transcriptase in eight separate reactions per sample. During cDNA synthesis, template switching introduced unique molecular identifiers that contained a 6-nucleotide sample barcode. Amplification of TCRalpha and TCRbeta cDNA involved two nested PCRs of around 16 and 10 cycles, and each PCR was followed by bead purification. Before amplification, the cDNA was both treated with uracil DNA-glycosylase and purified with the QIAquick PCR purification kit. The second PCR added Illumina TruSeq-compatible adapters along with sample-specific barcodes. Library quality and concentration were assessed using TapeStation and Qubit, and 5 ng of each library was pooled. Sequencing of pooled libraries was carried out on an Illumina HiSeq2500 single-index Rapid Run using 2 x 100 bp reads and custom sequencing primers. The original methods were these. UMI-based consensus assembly with MiGEC version 1.2.6 was used to correct PCR and sequencing errors. MiXCR version 2.1.1 was used to carry out V(D)J alignment, clonotype assembly and CDR3 extraction. Normalisation of gene usage, clonotype sharing and MAIT/NKT TCR abundance was achieved by analysing the top 1000, 10 000 and 20 000 clonotypes per sample. After downsampling to 27 000 UMIs, diversity was calculated as the inverse Simpson index using the vegan R package. Paired Mann-Whitney U tests were applied to discordant twin pairs, with Benjamini-Hochberg correction for multiple testing. One entry per CDR3 protein sequence results from the TCRdb reprocessing of the reads, with DNA left out. These V and J calls rely on TCRdb rather than the paper's analysis. The data table for this sample lists some 400,000 distinct CDR3 sequences. More than 2% of the sample belongs to the ten largest clones.

The sequence was obtained from a human donor with ulcerative colitis or Crohn's disease, or a healthy co-twin of an affected twin (not recorded which). The sequenced sample consisted of blood.

For the CDR3, the sequence is CASSQDRGLQTGELFF. The chain couples TRBV4-3 to TRBJ2-2. The CDR3 goes from the cysteine to the phenylalanine over 16 residues. No DNA is recorded. The germline V gene sets CDR1 to LGHNA and CDR2 to YSLEER.